In this sample, the clone carrying this TCR beta chain turned up once. The data are from a study of control samples from healthy donors and cancer patients. The germline V gene has CDR1 LGHDT and CDR2 YNNKEL (reference sequence). The CDR3 runs 13 residues. Trimming left V 1 base short and J 4 bases short, with 6 bases between. Here immunoSEQ multiplex PCR was the method, and the copy in TCRdb shows in-frame clones only, minus some. The sample records about 140,000 clones, more than 80% being singletons. Sequenced input: blood. This TCR was sampled from a man aged 18 to 29 in good health. This sequence joins TRBV3-1 (or the pseudogene TRBV3-2) and TRBJ2-3, with no clear D. CDR3 nucleotide sequence: TGTGCCAGCAGCCAAGTCAGCTCAGATACGCAGTATTTT. Translating it yields CASSQVSSDTQYF.